The clone carrying this TCR beta chain turned up a few times. Its antigen is undetermined. CDR1 and CDR2 (germline): SGHRS, YFSETQ. The CDR3 contains 15 residues. V dropped 3 bases and J dropped 6 bases, with 15 bases sitting between them. The assay was immunoSEQ multiplex PCR, and TCRdb's table has in-frame clones only and misses some. The sample shows some 26,000 clones, over 75% of them seen only once. The data originate from a study of lymphopenia after photon versus proton radiotherapy. Study-level points and caveats: Photon-treated patients lost naive T cells and TCR diversity; proton-treated stayed stable.

The receptor comes from a man in his fifties with gastric cancer. This sample comprised peripheral blood, obtained from a patient treated with photon-based radiotherapy. The chain is built from TRBV5-1 and TRBJ2-2, with D tentatively TRBD2 (5 bases). The CDR3 loop is CASSYTAPGAGELFF. CDR3 sequence (DNA): TGCGCCAGCAGCTACACAGCTCCCGGGGCCGGGGAGCTGTTTTTT.